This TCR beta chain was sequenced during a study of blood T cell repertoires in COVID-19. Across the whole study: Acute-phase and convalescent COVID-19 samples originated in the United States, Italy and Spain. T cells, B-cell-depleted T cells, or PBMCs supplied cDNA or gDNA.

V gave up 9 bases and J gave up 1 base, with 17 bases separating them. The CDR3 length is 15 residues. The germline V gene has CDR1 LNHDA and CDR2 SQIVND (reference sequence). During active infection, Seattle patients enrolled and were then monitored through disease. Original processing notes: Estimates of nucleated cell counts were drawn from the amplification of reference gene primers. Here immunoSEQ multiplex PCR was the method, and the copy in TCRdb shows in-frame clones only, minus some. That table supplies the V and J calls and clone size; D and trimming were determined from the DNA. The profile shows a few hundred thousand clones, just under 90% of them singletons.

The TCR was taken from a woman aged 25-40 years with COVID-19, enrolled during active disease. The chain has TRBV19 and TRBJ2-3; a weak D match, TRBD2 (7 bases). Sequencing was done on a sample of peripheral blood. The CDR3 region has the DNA TGTGCCAGCGCCCGGGGGGCCCGTGGCACAGATACGCAGTATTTT. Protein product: CASARGARGTDTQYF.